The source of this TCR beta chain is a study of blood T cell repertoires in COVID-19. In Seattle, patients joined the study during active infection and were tracked longitudinally. Using immunoSEQ multiplex PCR, the repertoire was profiled, and TCRdb retains in-frame clones only, with some absent. The sample yields some 24,000 clones, 85% to 90% seen once. The receptor's source is a man aged 65 to 79 with COVID-19, enrolled during active disease. Sequencing was carried out using peripheral blood.

The CDR3 sequence is CAFQRTNTGELFF. DNA of the CDR3: TGTGCCTTCCAGCGGACGAACACCGGGGAGCTGTTTTTT. The chain recombines TRBV7-2 with TRBJ2-2, with D possibly being TRBD2 (5 bases). The V gene's germline CDR1 is SGHTA and CDR2 FQGNSA. There are 13 residues in the CDR3. The V end was cut by 11 bases, the J end by 0 bases, with 10 bases between.